This TCR beta chain came from a study of OX40 agonist ivuxolimab in advanced cancers. Germline-derived CDR1 and CDR2 are SGHRS and YFSETQ. V shed 4 bases and J 2 bases; nucleotides not matched to a gene: 3. CDR3 length equals 14 residues. Sequenced by immunoSEQ multiplex PCR; TCRdb stores in-frame clones only, minus some. The sample shows tens of thousands of clones, 70% to 90% of them seen only once. The chain employs TRBV5-1 and TRBJ2-7, with 10 bases identical to TRBD1. This specimen was CD4+ or CD8+ T cells sorted from blood, taken in a trial of the OX40 agonist ivuxolimab. The sequence derives from an adult with an advanced solid tumor such as melanoma, head and neck, liver or kidney cancer. CDR3 loop: CASSPGQGAYEQYF. Here the CDR3 DNA reads TGCGCCAGCAGCCCCGGACAGGGGGCCTACGAGCAGTACTTC.